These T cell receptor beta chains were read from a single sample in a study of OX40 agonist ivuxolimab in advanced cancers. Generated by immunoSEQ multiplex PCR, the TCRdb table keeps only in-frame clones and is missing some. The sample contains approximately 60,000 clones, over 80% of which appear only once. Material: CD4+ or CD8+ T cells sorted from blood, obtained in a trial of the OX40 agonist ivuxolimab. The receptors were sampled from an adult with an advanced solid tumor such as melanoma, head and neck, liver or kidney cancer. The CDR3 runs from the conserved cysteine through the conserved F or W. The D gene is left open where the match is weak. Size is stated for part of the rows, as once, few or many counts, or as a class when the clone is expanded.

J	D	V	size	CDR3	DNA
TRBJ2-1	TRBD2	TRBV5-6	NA	CASSHLAGRGYNEQFF	TGTGCCAGCAGCCACCTAGCGGGGAGGGGCTACAATGAGCAGTTCTTC
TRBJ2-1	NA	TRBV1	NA	CTSSQDKGGRAYNEQFF	TGCACCAGCAGCCAAGATAAAGGGGGGCGCGCCTACAATGAGCAGTTCTTC
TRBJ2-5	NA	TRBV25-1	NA	CASSANFGQETQYF	TGTGCCAGCAGTGCAAACTTTGGACAAGAGACCCAGTACTTC
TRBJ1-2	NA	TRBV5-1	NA	CASSPDQDGYTF	TGCGCCAGCAGCCCAGACCAGGATGGCTACACCTTC
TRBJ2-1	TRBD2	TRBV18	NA	CASSPPRLAGPHEQFF	TGTGCCAGCTCACCTCCGAGGCTAGCGGGACCCCATGAGCAGTTCTTC
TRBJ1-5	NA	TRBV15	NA	CATSRDIQPQHF	TGTGCCACCAGCAGAGATATTCAGCCCCAGCATTTT
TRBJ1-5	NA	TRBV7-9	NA	CASSLENQPQHF	TGTGCCAGCAGCTTAGAGAATCAGCCCCAGCATTTT
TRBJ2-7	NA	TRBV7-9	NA	CASSNTGGSYEQYF	TGTGCCAGCAGCAATACAGGTGGCTCCTACGAGCAGTACTTC
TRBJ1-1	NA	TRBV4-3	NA	CASSRLMNTEAFF	TGCGCCAGCAGCCGTTTAATGAACACTGAAGCTTTCTTT
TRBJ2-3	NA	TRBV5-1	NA	CASSPTVRPPTDTQYF	TGCGCCAGCAGCCCAACCGTCCGGCCTCCTACAGATACGCAGTATTTT
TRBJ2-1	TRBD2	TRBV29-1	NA	CSVRRTSDSYNEQFF	TGCAGCGTCCGACGGACTAGCGACTCCTACAATGAGCAGTTCTTC
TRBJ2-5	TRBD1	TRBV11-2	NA	CASSLSAGGTETQYF	TGTGCCAGCAGCTTATCTGCAGGGGGAACGGAGACCCAGTACTTC
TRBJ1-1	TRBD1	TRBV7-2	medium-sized	CASSLTGGTEAFF	TGTGCCAGCAGCTTAACAGGGGGCACTGAAGCTTTCTTT
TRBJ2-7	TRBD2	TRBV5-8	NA	CASSLGPGTTEQYF	TGTGCCAGCAGCTTGGGTCCAGGGACTACCGAGCAGTACTTC
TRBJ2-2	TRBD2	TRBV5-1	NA	CASSLSLAGGSTGELFF	TGCGCCAGCAGCTTGAGTCTAGCGGGAGGGAGTACCGGGGAGCTGTTTTTT
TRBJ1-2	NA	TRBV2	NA	CASSYDSHGGYTF	TGTGCCAGCAGTTACGACAGCCATGGTGGCTACACCTTC
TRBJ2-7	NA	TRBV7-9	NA	CASSFRNPYEQYF	TGTGCCAGCAGCTTCAGGAACCCCTACGAGCAGTACTTC
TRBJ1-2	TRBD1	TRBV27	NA	CASSFFGTGGGYGYTF	TGTGCCAGCAGTTTTTTCGGGACAGGGGGTGGCTATGGCTACACCTTC
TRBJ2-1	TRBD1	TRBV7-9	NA	CASSLQGASNEQFF	TGTGCCAGCAGCTTACAGGGGGCGAGCAATGAGCAGTTCTTC
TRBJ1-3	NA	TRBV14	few	CASSPTSRGPGNTIYF	TGTGCCAGCAGCCCGACGTCTCGTGGACCTGGAAACACCATATATTTT
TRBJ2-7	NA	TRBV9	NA	CASSMRSLALEYEQYF	TGTGCCAGCAGCATGAGAAGCCTAGCACTCGAGTACGAGCAGTACTTC
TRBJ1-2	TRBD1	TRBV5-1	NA	CASSQPDRAAYGYTF	TGCGCCAGCAGCCAACCGGACAGGGCCGCCTATGGCTACACCTTC
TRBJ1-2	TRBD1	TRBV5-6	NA	CASSPRTGGGWYGYTF	TGTGCCAGCAGCCCTCGTACAGGGGGCGGGTGGTATGGCTACACCTTC
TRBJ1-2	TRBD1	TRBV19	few	CASSTGQNYGYTF	TGTGCCAGTAGTACGGGACAGAACTATGGCTACACCTTC
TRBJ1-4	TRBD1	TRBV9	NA	CASSDRTGNEKLFF	TGTGCCAGCAGCGACAGGACAGGGAATGAAAAACTGTTTTTT
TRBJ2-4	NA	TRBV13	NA	CASSFGIAKNIQYF	TGTGCCAGCAGCTTCGGAATAGCCAAAAACATTCAGTACTTC
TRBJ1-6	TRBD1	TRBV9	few	CASSAGGPFRPSSPLHF	TGTGCCAGCAGCGCAGGGGGCCCCTTTCGACCCTCTTCACCCCTCCACTTT
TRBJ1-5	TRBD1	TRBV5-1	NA	CASSFFTTGTKQPQHF	TGCGCCAGCAGCTTTTTTACGACAGGGACTAAACAGCCCCAGCATTTT